This TCR beta chain was sequenced in a study of CD8 T cells in ankylosing spondylitis. The trim removed 4 bases at V and 4 bases at J, leaving 6 bases unmatched. The germline V gene has CDR1 SQVTM and CDR2 ANQGSEA. The CDR3 has 15 residues. The authors made TCR beta libraries by quantitative 5'-RACE with molecular barcodes. From the 5' RACE reads, TCRdb called clonotypes with MiXCR, one entry per CDR3 protein. The sample has around 890,000 distinct CDR3 sequences; approximately 10% are singletons. This clonotype appeared many times. No antigen is known for it. General study findings and limits: Reports say disease-linked clones showed up significantly more in matched ankylosing spondylitis synovial fluid. Reactive arthritis synovial fluid and blood previously showed some of these motif variants. For ankylosing spondylitis blood, a TCR beta motif of roughly 8 highly homologous variants appeared characteristic. Disease-linked clones had a CD8+ phenotype and relatively low frequency in peripheral blood.

This rearrangement joins TRBV29-1 to TRBJ2-1; 11 bases match TRBD2. This sequence originates from a male donor with ankylosing spondylitis. What was sequenced was blood, either unsorted or a sorted T cell fraction (not recorded which). The CDR3 here is CSVATTSGKYNEQFF. The CDR3 bases are TGCAGCGTTGCCACGACTAGCGGGAAGTACAATGAGCAGTTCTTC.